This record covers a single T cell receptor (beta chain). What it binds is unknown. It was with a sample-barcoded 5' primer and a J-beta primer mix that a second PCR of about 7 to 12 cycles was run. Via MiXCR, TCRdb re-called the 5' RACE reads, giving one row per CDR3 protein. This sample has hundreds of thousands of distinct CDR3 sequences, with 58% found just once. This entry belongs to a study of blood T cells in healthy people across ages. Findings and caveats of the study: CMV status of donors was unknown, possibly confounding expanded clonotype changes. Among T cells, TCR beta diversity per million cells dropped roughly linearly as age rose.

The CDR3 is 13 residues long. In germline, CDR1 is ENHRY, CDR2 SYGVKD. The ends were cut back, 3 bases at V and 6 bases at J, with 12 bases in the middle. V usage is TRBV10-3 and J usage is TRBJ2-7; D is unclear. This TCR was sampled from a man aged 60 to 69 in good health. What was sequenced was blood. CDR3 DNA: TGTGCCATCAGTGATGGTCCCAGCCCCGAGCAGTACTTC. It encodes CAISDGPSPEQYF.